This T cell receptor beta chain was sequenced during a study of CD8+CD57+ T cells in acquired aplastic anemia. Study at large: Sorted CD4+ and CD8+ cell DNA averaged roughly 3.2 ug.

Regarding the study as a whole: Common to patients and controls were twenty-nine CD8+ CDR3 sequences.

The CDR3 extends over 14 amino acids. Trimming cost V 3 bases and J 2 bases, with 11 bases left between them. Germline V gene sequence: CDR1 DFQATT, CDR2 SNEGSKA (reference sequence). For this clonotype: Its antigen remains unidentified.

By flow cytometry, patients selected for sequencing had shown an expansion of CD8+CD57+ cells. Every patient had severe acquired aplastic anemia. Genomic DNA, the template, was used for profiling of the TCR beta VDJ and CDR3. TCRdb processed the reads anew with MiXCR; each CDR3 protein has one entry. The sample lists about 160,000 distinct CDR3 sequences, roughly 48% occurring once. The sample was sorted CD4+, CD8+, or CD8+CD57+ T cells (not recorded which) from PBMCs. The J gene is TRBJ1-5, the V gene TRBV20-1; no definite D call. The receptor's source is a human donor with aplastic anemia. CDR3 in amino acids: CSASYAYGNQPQHF. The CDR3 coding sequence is TGCAGTGCTAGCTACGCATACGGCAATCAGCCCCAGCATTTT.